This TCR beta chain was documented in a study of T cell responses to AZD1222 COVID-19 vaccine. Sequencing used immunoSEQ multiplex PCR; TCRdb keeps in-frame clones, though not all of them. Among 150,000 to 200,000 clones listed, 92% were seen once. Points on this clone: Its target is unknown.

Broader study findings: Compared with day 0, the breadth and depth of the Spike-specific TCR repertoire rose significantly after two doses of AZD1222. Seropositive AZD1222 recipients at baseline numbered only six or seven. Reports say nearly half of spike-specific TCRs go after unmutated variant regions. At 160-218 and 743-854, vaccine-associated CD4 TCRs were dominant, and they spanned spike.

CDR3 length equals 12 residues. Trimming removed 5 bases from V and 9 bases from J, with 11 bases in between. In germline, CDR1 is LNHDA, CDR2 SQIVND (reference sequence). Sample: peripheral blood, taken on day 0 of MenACWY control vaccination. The chain employs TRBV19 and TRBJ1-5; D not certain. The clonotype comes from an adult in good health. The CDR3 nucleotides are TGTGCCAGTAGTTCCCTCCTGGGGCCCCAGCATTTT. Protein product: CASSSLLGPQHF.